This T cell receptor beta chain was sequenced during a study of shared clonotypes between healthy human individuals. About the research overall: A few men and a couple of women, aged 18 to 49, were donors.

The method was immunoSEQ multiplex PCR; TCRdb's version includes in-frame clones alone and lacks a portion of them. The profile shows about 590,000 clones, 95% to 96% of them singletons. Terminally differentiated effector memory CD45RA+ cells were excluded by CCR7 positive selection of CD45RO-negative cells. The CDR3 runs to 17 residues. Germline V gene lookup returns CDR1 SNHLY and CDR2 FYNNEI. V trimming: 1 base; J trimming: 10 bases; junction bases outside the gene matches: 9. The sample taken for sequencing was naive CD8+ T cells sorted from blood. The V and J genes are TRBV2 and TRBJ2-1; 14 positions agree with TRBD2. This receptor was obtained from a young woman in good health. The CDR3 reads CASSEVSGTSGSGEQFF. Here the CDR3 DNA reads TGTGCCAGCAGTGAAGTAAGTGGGACTAGCGGGAGTGGAGAGCAGTTCTTC.